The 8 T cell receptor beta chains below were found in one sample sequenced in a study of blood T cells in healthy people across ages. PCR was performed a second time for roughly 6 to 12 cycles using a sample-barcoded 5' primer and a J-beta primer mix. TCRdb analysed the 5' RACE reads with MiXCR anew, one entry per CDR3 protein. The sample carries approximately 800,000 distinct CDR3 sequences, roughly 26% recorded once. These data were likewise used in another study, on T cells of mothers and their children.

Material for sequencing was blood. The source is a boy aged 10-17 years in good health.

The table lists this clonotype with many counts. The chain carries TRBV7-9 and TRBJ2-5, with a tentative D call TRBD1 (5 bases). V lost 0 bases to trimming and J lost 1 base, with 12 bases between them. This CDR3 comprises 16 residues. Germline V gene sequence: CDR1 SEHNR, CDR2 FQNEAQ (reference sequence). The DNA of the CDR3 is TGTGCCAGCAGCTTAGCCTCAGGGTGGGGCCAAGAGACCCAGTACTTC. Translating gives CASSLASGWGQETQYF.

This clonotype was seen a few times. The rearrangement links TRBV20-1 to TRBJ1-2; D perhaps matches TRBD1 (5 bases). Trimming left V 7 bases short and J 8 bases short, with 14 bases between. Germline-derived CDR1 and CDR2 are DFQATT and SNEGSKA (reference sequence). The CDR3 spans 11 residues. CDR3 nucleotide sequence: TGCAGTGTCGCGGTAGGGGAAGGCTACACCTTC. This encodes CSVAVGEGYTF.

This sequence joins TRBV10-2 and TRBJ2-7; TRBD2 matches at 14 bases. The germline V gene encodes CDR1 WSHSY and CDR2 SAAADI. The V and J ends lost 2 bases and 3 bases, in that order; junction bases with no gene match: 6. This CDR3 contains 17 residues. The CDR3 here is CASSEAPGLAGDYEQYF. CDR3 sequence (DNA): TGCGCCAGCAGTGAGGCCCCGGGACTAGCGGGGGACTACGAGCAGTACTTC.

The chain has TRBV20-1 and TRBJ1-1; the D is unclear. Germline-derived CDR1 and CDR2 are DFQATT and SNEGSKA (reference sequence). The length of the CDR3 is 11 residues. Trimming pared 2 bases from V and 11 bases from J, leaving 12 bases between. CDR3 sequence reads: CSARRTPGAFF. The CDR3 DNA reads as TGCAGTGCTAGAAGAACCCCGGGGGCTTTCTTT.

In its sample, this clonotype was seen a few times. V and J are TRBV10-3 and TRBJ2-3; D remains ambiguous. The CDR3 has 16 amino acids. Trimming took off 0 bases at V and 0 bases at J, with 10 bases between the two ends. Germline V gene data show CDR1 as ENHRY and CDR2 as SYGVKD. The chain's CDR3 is CAISESSTASTDTQYF. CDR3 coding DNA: TGTGCCATCAGTGAGTCGTCTACAGCTAGCACAGATACGCAGTATTTT.

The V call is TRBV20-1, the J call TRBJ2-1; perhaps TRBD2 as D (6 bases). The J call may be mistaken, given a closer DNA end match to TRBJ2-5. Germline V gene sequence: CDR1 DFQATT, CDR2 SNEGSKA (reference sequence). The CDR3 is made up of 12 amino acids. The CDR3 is CSATGFSGTQYF. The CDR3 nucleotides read TGCAGTGCTACAGGCTTTAGCGGGACCCAGTACTTC.

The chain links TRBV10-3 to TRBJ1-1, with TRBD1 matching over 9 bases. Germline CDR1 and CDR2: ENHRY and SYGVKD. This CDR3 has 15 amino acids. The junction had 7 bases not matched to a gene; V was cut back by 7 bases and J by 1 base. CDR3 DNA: TGTGCCATCAATGACCTGGGACAGGGGAACACTGAAGCTTTCTTT. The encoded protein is CAINDLGQGNTEAFF.

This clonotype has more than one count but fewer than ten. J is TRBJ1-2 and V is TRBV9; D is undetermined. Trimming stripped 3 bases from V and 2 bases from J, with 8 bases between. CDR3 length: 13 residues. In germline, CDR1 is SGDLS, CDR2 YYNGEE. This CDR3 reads CASSALKNYGYTF. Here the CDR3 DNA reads TGTGCCAGCAGCGCGCTCAAAAACTATGGCTACACCTTC. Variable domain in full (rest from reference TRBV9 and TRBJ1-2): DSGVTQTPKHLITATGQRVTLRCSPRSGDLSVYWYQQSLDQGLQFLIQYYNGEERAKGNILERFSAQQFPDLHSELNLSSLELGDSALYFCASSALKNYGYTFGSGTRLTVV.